A single sample is the source of the 21 T cell receptor beta chains below, sequenced in a study of T cell changes during pregnancy in multiple sclerosis. Sequenced by immunoSEQ multiplex PCR; TCRdb stores in-frame clones only, minus some. The sample contains under 100,000 clones, roughly 96% of which appear only once. The specimen comprised peripheral blood, sampled in the second trimester of pregnancy. The receptors derive from a female donor with multiple sclerosis, enrolled in a pregnancy study.

The rearrangement joins TRBV19 to TRBJ1-2; D remains ambiguous. CDR1 is LNHDA, CDR2 SQIVND, per germline (reference sequence). This CDR3 spans 14 amino acids. V lost 5 bases, J lost 6 bases, and 16 bases lay in between. For the CDR3, the DNA is TGTGCCAGTAGTCCCACGGCAGGAGGTCATGGCTACACCTTC. This encodes CASSPTAGGHGYTF.

On this clone: An end of the junction differs from the germline gene, which may be a read error. The chain uses TRBV4-1 and TRBJ2-1, with 9 bases identical to TRBD2. This CDR3 contains 15 residues. CDR1 and CDR2 (germline): MGHRA, YSYEKL. CDR3 sequence: CASRQELAGYNEQFF. The CDR3, as DNA: TGCGCCAGCAGGCAAGAGCTAGCGGGGTACAATGAGCAGTTCTTC.

This clone showed up just once. This rearrangement joins TRBV6-5 to TRBJ2-2; TRBD1 matches at 7 bases. The CDR3 extends over 15 amino acids. Trimming took 5 bases from V and 6 from J; bases not matched to a gene: 9. Per the germline V gene, CDR1 is MNHEY and CDR2 is SVGAGI. The DNA for the CDR3 is TGTGCCAGCAGTCTGACAGGGCATTTTTCCGGGGAGCTGTTTTTT. This codes for CASSLTGHFSGELFF.

The V gene is TRBV7-6, the J gene TRBJ1-5; D is uncertain. Trimming stripped 2 bases from V and 6 bases from J, with 14 bases between. The CDR3 runs 15 residues. Germline assignment: CDR1 SGHVS and CDR2 FNYEAQ. The CDR3 spells CASSLSPGGRQPQHF. As DNA, the CDR3 is TGTGCCAGCAGCTTAAGCCCCGGAGGACGTCAGCCCCAGCATTTT.

This chain joins TRBV2 and TRBJ2-5; 8 positions agree with TRBD2. V lost 8 bases, J lost 3 bases, and 8 bases stayed unmatched. Germline CDR1 SNHLY, CDR2 FYNNEI. There are 14 residues in the CDR3. CDR3: CASGTGLGEETQYF. In DNA, the CDR3 is TGTGCCAGCGGGACGGGACTAGGAGAAGAGACCCAGTACTTC.

The chain links TRBV2 to TRBJ2-3, with a tentative D call TRBD2 (5 bases). Germline CDR1 and CDR2: SNHLY and FYNNEI. V was pared by 8 bases and J by 4 bases, with 16 bases between. CDR3 length: 14 residues. The chain's CDR3 is CASLRSEGADTQYF. CDR3 bases: TGTGCCAGCCTACGGTCCGAGGGCGCAGATACGCAGTATTTT.

The gene calls are TRBV2 and TRBJ1-1; D is perhaps TRBD1 (6 bases). Germline loops: CDR1 SNHLY, CDR2 FYNNEI. The CDR3 sequence is 13 residues long. Trimming cost V 5 bases and J 5 bases, with 12 bases left between them. CDR3 amino acids: CASSRDKGTEAFF. In DNA form, the CDR3 reads TGTGCCAGCAGTAGGGACAAAGGAACTGAAGCTTTCTTT. Together with reference TRBV2 and TRBJ1-1, the CDR3 gives the full variable domain: EPEVTQTPSHQVTQMGQEVILRCVPISNHLYFYWYRQILGQKVEFLVSFYNNEISEKSEIFDDQFSVERPDGSNFTLKIRSTKLEDSAMYFCASSRDKGTEAFFGQGTRLTVV.

The gene calls are TRBV5-1 and TRBJ1-2; maybe TRBD1 (6 bases). There are 15 residues in the CDR3. CDR1 SGHRS and CDR2 YFSETQ come from the germline V gene. The V gene lost 0 bases and the J gene lost 8 bases, with 17 bases spanning the gap. CDR3 residues: CASSLALRTDDGYTF. CDR3 sequence (DNA): TGCGCCAGCAGCTTGGCTTTAAGGACAGACGACGGCTACACCTTC.

J is TRBJ2-1 and V is TRBV7-9, with 10 bases lining up with TRBD2. Losses at the gene ends were 5 bases for V and 0 bases for J; bases not matched to a gene: 4. The V gene's germline CDR1 is SEHNR and CDR2 FQNEAQ (reference sequence). The CDR3 has 16 amino acids. The CDR3 nucleotides read TGTGCCAGCAGCCCCTGGACTAGCGGCTCCTACAATGAGCAGTTCTTC. This sequence encodes CASSPWTSGSYNEQFF.

This chain connects TRBV16 to TRBJ1-1; D remains unclear. Trimming took 4 bases from V and 4 from J, leaving 22 bases between them. The CDR3 is made up of 17 amino acids. Looked up from germline, CDR1 is KGHSY and CDR2 is FQNENV. In DNA, the CDR3 is TGTGCCAGCAGCCTCAAACAAAAGCCGGGGTCGGGCACTGAAGCTTTCTTT. Translation: CASSLKQKPGSGTEAFF.

There are a few counts of this clone. J is TRBJ2-5 and V is TRBV7-8; the match to TRBD1 covers 8 bases. Germline V gene data show CDR1 as SGHVS and CDR2 as FQNEAQ. The CDR3 length is 14 residues. The V segment lost 5 bases and the J segment 5 bases; nucleotides outside the gene matches: 7. CDR3 loop: CASSPVHRGETQYF. CDR3 coding DNA: TGTGCCAGCAGCCCTGTTCACAGGGGGGAGACCCAGTACTTC.

The rearrangement joins TRBV7-8 to TRBJ2-5; TRBD2 matches 11 bases. V shed 1 base and J 6 bases; nucleotides not matched to a gene: 13. The CDR3 loop spans 18 amino acids. Germline-derived CDR1 and CDR2 are SGHVS and FQNEAQ. CDR3 region: CASSLVVAGGLTRKTQYF. The CDR3 region has the DNA TGTGCCAGCAGCTTAGTAGTAGCGGGAGGGCTGACGAGGAAGACCCAGTACTTC.

The V and J genes are TRBV7-9 and TRBJ1-2; D possibly corresponds to TRBD1 (5 bases). Germline loops: CDR1 SEHNR, CDR2 FQNEAQ (reference sequence). V shed 2 bases and J shed 6 bases, with 7 bases lying between them. CDR3 size: 12 residues. The CDR3 region is CASSLRGDGYTF. The DNA of the CDR3 is TGTGCCAGCAGCTTACGGGGGGATGGCTACACCTTC.

The gene calls are TRBV27 and TRBJ2-5; D is possibly TRBD1 (6 bases). V was clipped by 4 bases and J by 2 bases, with 17 bases between them. The CDR3 runs 16 residues. Germline V gene data show CDR1 as MNHEY and CDR2 as SMNVEV (reference sequence). The CDR3 DNA follows: TGTGCCAGCAGTTCCTACCGGGACACAAAACAAGAGACCCAGTACTTC. Protein product: CASSSYRDTKQETQYF.

V gene TRBV30 combines with J gene TRBJ1-5; weak D call: TRBD1 (6 bases). With 2 bases removed from V and 4 bases from J, the gap between germline ends came to 12 bases. This CDR3 has 14 amino acids. Per germline, CDR1 GTSNPN and CDR2 SVGIG (reference sequence). CDR3: CAWSPTGQNQPQHF. The DNA for the CDR3 is TGTGCCTGGAGTCCGACAGGACAAAATCAGCCCCAGCATTTT.

V and J are TRBV14 and TRBJ1-2, with D possibly matching TRBD1 (6 bases). The CDR3 runs 17 residues. Germline assignment: CDR1 SGHDN and CDR2 FVKESK. V lost 4 bases and J lost 4, with 22 bases in between. The CDR3 DNA is TGTGCCAGCAGCCCTTCTTGGGGGCAGGGGATTTCCTATGGCTACACCTTC. It yields the protein CASSPSWGQGISYGYTF.

The chain employs TRBV4-3 and TRBJ2-2; D gene ambiguous. Deletions cut 1 base from V and 5 bases from J, with 8 bases between. The CDR3 is 14 amino acids. Germline CDR1 LGHNA, CDR2 YSLEER. The CDR3 region is CASSQVERTGELFF. Here the CDR3 DNA reads TGCGCCAGCAGCCAAGTAGAGAGGACCGGGGAGCTGTTTTTT.

This chain connects TRBV7-8 to TRBJ2-3; a weak D match, TRBD1 (6 bases). Germline CDR1 reads SGHVS; CDR2 reads FQNEAQ. The ends were cut back, 2 bases at V and 1 base at J, with 10 bases in the middle. This CDR3 contains 15 residues. In DNA, the CDR3 is TGTGCCAGCAGCTTAATTTACAGGGGCACAGATACGCAGTATTTT. This gives the protein CASSLIYRGTDTQYF.

This chain uses TRBV30 with TRBJ1-2; unclear D gene. Germline-derived CDR1 and CDR2 are GTSNPN and SVGIG (reference sequence). Deletions cut 6 bases from V and 2 bases from J, with 22 bases between. The CDR3 length is 16 residues. This chain's CDR3 is CACAAAGQPHNYGYTF. In nucleotides, the CDR3 is TGTGCCTGCGCCGCCGCGGGCCAACCTCACAACTATGGCTACACCTTC. The full variable domain, rest sourced from reference TRBV30 and TRBJ1-2, is SQTIHQWPATLVQPVGSPLSLECTVEGTSNPNLYWYRQAAGRGLQLLFYSVGIGQISSEVPQNLSASRPQDRQFILSSKKLLLSDSGFYLCACAAAGQPHNYGYTFGSGTRLTVV.

The J gene is TRBJ2-5, the V gene TRBV5-4, with TRBD2 identical over 12 bases. The CDR3 spans 17 residues. Trimming removed 0 bases from V and 5 bases from J; junction bases left unmatched: 8. The germline V gene encodes CDR1 SGHNT and CDR2 YYREEE (reference sequence). The CDR3 here is CASSLARLAGVWETQYF. As DNA, the CDR3 is TGTGCCAGCAGCTTGGCTCGACTAGCGGGAGTATGGGAGACCCAGTACTTC.

The J gene is TRBJ2-3, the V gene TRBV5-1, with a weak D call TRBD2 (6 bases). Trimming took off 4 bases at V and 0 bases at J, with 12 bases between the two ends. Germline CDR1 is SGHRS and CDR2 is YFSETQ. This CDR3 has 15 amino acids. CDR3 in DNA: TGCGCCAGCAGCCGGATGAGCGGGAGCACAGATACGCAGTATTTT. Translation gives CASSRMSGSTDTQYF.